This T cell receptor beta chain was captured in a study of identical twins. Study-level points and caveats: Memory repertoires lacked the insertion deficit that abundant cord blood beta clonotypes showed. Findings came from cross-sectional statistics, without long-term follow-up of donors.

With template switching, a universal primer site was added, and the cDNA carried unique molecular identifiers. Each CDR3 protein is one row after TCRdb ran MiXCR on the 5' RACE reads. The repertoire has about 530,000 distinct CDR3 sequences, about 22% of them found once; the top ten carry 0.48%. This clonotype was observed a handful of times. Its target is unknown. No conserved phenylalanine or tryptophan is present at the end of the CDR3, so a read error is the likely explanation. V gave up 1 base and J gave up 0 bases; unmatched junction bases: 6. Germline CDR1 and CDR2: SEHNR and FQNEAQ (reference sequence). The CDR3 is 16 residues long. Another study also made use of these data, one on yellow fever vaccine responses in identical twins.

The receptor's source is a woman between 18 and 29 years old in good health. V usage is TRBV7-9 and J usage is TRBJ2-7; 7 nucleotides line up with TRBD2. The sequenced sample consisted of CD4+ T cells sorted from blood. The CDR3 nucleotides are TGTGCCAGCAGCTTAGTTCCGCGGGAGCCCTCCTACGAGCAGTACCTC. Translating gives CASSLVPREPSYEQYL.